These 11 T cell receptor beta chains originate from one sample sequenced in a study of T cell changes during pregnancy in multiple sclerosis. The table came from immunoSEQ multiplex PCR; TCRdb's copy has only in-frame clones and leaves some out. The sample lists some 85,000 clones, just under 95% seen once, with 0.75% in the top ten. The specimen comprised peripheral blood, sampled in the second trimester of pregnancy. These receptors came from a female donor in good health, enrolled as a control in a pregnancy study.

The chain combines TRBV2 with TRBJ1-6; D uncertain. Trimming removed 5 bases at V and 8 bases at J, with 7 bases between. This CDR3 has 12 amino acids. CDR1 is SNHLY and CDR2 is FYNNEI in the germline V gene. This chain's CDR3 is CASSRRDSPLHF. CDR3 nucleotide sequence: TGTGCCAGCAGTCGAAGAGATTCACCCCTCCACTTT.

This chain uses TRBV9 with TRBJ2-2; 8 nucleotides align to TRBD2. Germline loops: CDR1 SGDLS, CDR2 YYNGEE. This CDR3 is built from 17 residues. The J segment lost 2 bases and the V segment lost 3 bases, leaving 9 bases of the junction unmatched. The CDR3 nucleotides read TGTGCCAGCAGCGGACGCCGCGGGGGGACCAACACCGGGGAGCTGTTTTTT. Residues: CASSGRRGGTNTGELFF.

This clone was seen a single time. V gene TRBV19 combines with J gene TRBJ1-2; no reliable D call. Germline CDR1 LNHDA, CDR2 SQIVND (reference sequence). Trimming took off 3 bases at V and 4 bases at J, with 18 bases between the two ends. The CDR3 is made up of 16 amino acids. CDR3 nucleotides: TGTGCCAGTAGTATGTGGGGTGCAGGTAGCGCCTATGGCTACACCTTC. Its protein product is CASSMWGAGSAYGYTF.

The CDR3 sequence is CASSFGGGNYYEQYF. CDR3 bases: TGTGCCAGCAGTTTTGGCGGGGGCAATTACTACGAGCAGTACTTC. The genes are TRBV27 and TRBJ2-7, with D possibly matching TRBD2 (7 bases). CDR3 length: 15 residues. CDR1 MNHEY and CDR2 SMNVEV come from the germline V gene (reference sequence). V was shortened by 3 bases and J by 3 bases, with 15 bases between the two germline ends.

This clone was detected once. This chain connects TRBV11-2 to TRBJ2-7, with D perhaps TRBD1 (5 bases). V was clipped by 4 bases and J by 2 bases, with 12 bases between them. Germline lookup yields CDR1 SGHAT and CDR2 FQNNGV. The CDR3 has 14 residues. The CDR3 coding sequence is TGTGCCAGCAGCTCCATTCGCAGGGCCTACGAGCAGTACTTC. Its protein is CASSSIRRAYEQYF.

The chain combines TRBV9 with TRBJ1-2, with D perhaps matching TRBD1 (5 bases). Per the germline V gene, CDR1 is SGDLS and CDR2 is YYNGEE. The CDR3 is 15 residues long. With 4 bases removed from V and 4 bases from J, the gap between germline ends came to 17 bases. The CDR3 nucleotides read TGTGCCAGCAGCCCATCGGGGGGGAGTCGCTATGGCTACACCTTC. It is translated as CASSPSGGSRYGYTF.

J is TRBJ2-5 and V is TRBV2, with D tentatively TRBD2 (5 bases). The germline gives CDR1 SNHLY, CDR2 FYNNEI. The CDR3 length is 13 residues. The ends were cut back, 5 bases at V and 5 bases at J, with 12 bases in the middle. The CDR3 loop reads CASSRHSVETQYF. CDR3 in DNA: TGTGCCAGCAGTAGACATAGCGTGGAGACCCAGTACTTC.

The V call is TRBV7-2, the J call TRBJ2-7; TRBD1 might be the D (5 bases). V lost 5 bases, J lost 3 bases, and 17 bases lay in between. Germline-derived CDR1 and CDR2 are SGHTA and FQGNSA. The CDR3 covers 15 residues. Written as DNA, the CDR3 is TGTGCCAGCAGCCGGACACCTGAAAAGGGCTACGAGCAGTACTTC. It specifies CASSRTPEKGYEQYF.

V usage is TRBV7-2 and J usage is TRBJ2-3, with 7 bases aligning to TRBD1. Per the germline V gene, CDR1 is SGHTA and CDR2 is FQGNSA. The CDR3 sequence is 15 residues long. V lost 3 bases, J lost 2 bases, and 5 bases stayed unmatched. CDR3 amino acids: CASSFYGTDTDTQYF. Written as DNA, the CDR3 is TGTGCCAGCAGCTTCTACGGGACAGACACAGATACGCAGTATTTT.

The chain recombines TRBV7-8 with TRBJ2-7; D perhaps matches TRBD1 (6 bases). V dropped 3 bases and J dropped 3 bases, with 18 bases sitting between them. The CDR3 length is 16 residues. Germline V CDR1 and CDR2: SGHVS, FQNEAQ. CDR3 bases: TGTGCCAGCAGCTTCGGAATACAGGGATCGAGCTACGAGCAGTACTTC. It translates to CASSFGIQGSSYEQYF.

This chain joins TRBV2 and TRBJ1-4; 7 bases fit TRBD1. The CDR3 has 12 amino acids. The V gene end was trimmed by 11 bases and the J gene end by 3 bases; junction bases not matched to a gene: 3. The germline V gene has CDR1 SNHLY and CDR2 FYNNEI. This chain's CDR3 is CAWGQSNEKLFF. In DNA form, the CDR3 reads TGTGCCTGGGGACAGTCTAATGAAAAACTGTTTTTT.